This T cell receptor beta chain derives from a study of blood T cell repertoires in COVID-19. Study-wide context: Donors in the United States, Italy and Spain gave samples during acute or convalescent COVID-19. T cells, B-cell-depleted T cells, or PBMCs provided the cDNA or gDNA that served as material.

Libraries were prepared by immunoSEQ multiplex PCR; TCRdb keeps only in-frame clonotypes and omits some of them. Of about 300,000 clones listed, roughly 87% are singletons. Per the germline V gene, CDR1 is SGDLS and CDR2 is YYNGEE. V trimming: 3 bases; J trimming: 2 bases; junction bases outside the gene matches: 6. This CDR3 has 15 amino acids. A single count supports this clone. The rearrangement joins TRBV9 to TRBJ2-3, with 7 nucleotides matching TRBD2. The sequencing input was peripheral blood. The sequence derives from a human donor in a cohort sampled during active COVID-19. CDR3 nucleotide sequence: TGTGCCAGCAGCGCCGCTAGCGGAACCACAGATACGCAGTATTTT. Protein: CASSAASGTTDTQYF.